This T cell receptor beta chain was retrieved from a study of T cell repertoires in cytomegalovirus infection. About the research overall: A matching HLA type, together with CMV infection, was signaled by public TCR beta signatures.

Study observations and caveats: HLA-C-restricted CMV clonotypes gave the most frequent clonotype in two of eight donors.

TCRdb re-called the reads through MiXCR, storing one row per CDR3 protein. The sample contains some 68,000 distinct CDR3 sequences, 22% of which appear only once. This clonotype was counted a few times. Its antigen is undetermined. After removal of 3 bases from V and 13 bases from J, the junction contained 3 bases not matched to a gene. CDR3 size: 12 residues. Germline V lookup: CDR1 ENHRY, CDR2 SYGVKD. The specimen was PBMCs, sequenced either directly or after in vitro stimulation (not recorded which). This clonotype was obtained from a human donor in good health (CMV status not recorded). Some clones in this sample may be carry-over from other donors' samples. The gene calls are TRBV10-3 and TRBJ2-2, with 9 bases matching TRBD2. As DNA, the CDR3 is TGTGCCATCAGTGAAACGACTAGCGGGCTGTTTTTT. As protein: CAISETTSGLFF.